These 11 T cell receptor beta chains were all obtained from the same sample, sequenced in a study of regulatory T cells in long-lasting Graves disease. According to the study, TCR beta libraries were built with iRepertoire HTBI primers and CDR3-region Arm-PCR. TCRdb reprocessed the multiplex PCR reads via MiXCR and lists one record per CDR3 protein. The repertoire holds 350,000 to 450,000 distinct CDR3 sequences, with about 16% as singletons. Regarding time point: newly diagnosed GD, antithyroid drugs for less than 3 months. The TCR library was made from RNA extracted from PBMCs. The data were also submitted as part of a second study, on T cells in Graves' hyperthyroidism and ophthalmopathy.

Sequenced here: peripheral blood mononuclear cells (PBMCs), sampled at new diagnosis, from a patient treated with antithyroid drugs. These receptor sequences come from a woman in her twenties or thirties with Graves disease.

This clonotype was detected ten times or more. The chain recombines TRBV2 with TRBJ2-1; TRBD2 matches at 7 bases. This CDR3 is 14 amino acids long. The trim removed 8 bases at V and 8 bases at J, leaving 12 bases unmatched. Germline CDR1 reads SNHLY; CDR2 reads FYNNEI. The CDR3 protein is CASVSGLSLDEQFF. In DNA form, the CDR3 reads TGTGCCAGCGTTTCGGGACTATCCCTAGATGAGCAGTTCTTC.

This clonotype was detected many times. The rearrangement links TRBV20-1 to TRBJ2-7; 11 bases agree with TRBD1. Germline V CDR1 and CDR2: DFQATT, SNEGSKA (reference sequence). The CDR3 is 13 residues long. The V segment lost 5 bases and the J segment 5 bases; nucleotides outside the gene matches: 5. The CDR3 protein is CSAPRTGGHEQYF. CDR3 bases: TGCAGTGCTCCCCGGACAGGGGGCCACGAGCAGTACTTC.

The CDR3 bases are TGTGCCAGCAGCTTAACCGGAGGGGCCAATCAGCCCCAGCATTTT. Amino acids: CASSLTGGANQPQHF. The chain employs TRBV7-3 and TRBJ1-5; D might be TRBD1 (5 bases). V lost 0 bases to trimming and J lost 3 bases, with 9 bases between them. The germline V gene encodes CDR1 SGHTA and CDR2 FQGTGA. The CDR3 extends over 15 amino acids.

This clonotype was detected ten times or more. The chain carries TRBV18 and TRBJ2-5, with a possible D match to TRBD1 (6 bases). The CDR3 runs 14 residues. The germline CDR1 and CDR2 sequences are KGHSH and LQKENI. V was clipped by 2 bases and J by 5 bases, with 12 bases between them. The CDR3 nucleotides read TGTGCCAGCTCACCAGCAGGGGCCCGGGAGACCCAGTACTTC. Its protein product is CASSPAGARETQYF.

This clonotype has a count of ten or more. The rearrangement links TRBV27 to TRBJ2-7; 8 bases are shared with TRBD2. CDR3 length: 14 amino acids. Germline V CDR1 and CDR2: MNHEY, SMNVEV (reference sequence). The junction had 12 bases not matched to a gene; V was cut back by 7 bases and J by 7 bases. The CDR3: CASKIIGGAGEQYF. In nucleotides, the CDR3 is TGTGCCAGCAAGATTATCGGGGGGGCCGGGGAGCAGTACTTC.

As regards this clonotype: Given a much more abundant clone one base away, this may be a read error. This chain uses TRBV11-2 with TRBJ1-1; D not certain. Germline V gives CDR1 SGHAT, CDR2 FQNNGV. The CDR3 is 15 residues long. CDR3 loop: CVSSLVELGNTEAFF. CDR3 nucleotides: TGTGTCAGCAGCTTAGTGGAACTTGGGAACACTGAAGCTTTCTTT.

In this sample, this clonotype turned up a few times. V gene TRBV29-1 combines with J gene TRBJ1-4, with D maybe TRBD1 (6 bases). Germline CDR1 and CDR2: SQVTM and ANQGSEA. This CDR3 has 14 residues. The ends were cut back, 7 bases at V and 8 bases at J, with 20 bases in the middle. In DNA, the CDR3 is TGCAGCGCGAACTTACAGGGTTTAGAAGAAAAACTGTTTTTT. Its protein product is CSANLQGLEEKLFF.

The sample holds a few counts of this clonotype. The chain has TRBV10-3 and TRBJ1-4; D not resolved. The CDR3 is made up of 13 amino acids. The V end was cut by 8 bases, the J end by 6 bases, with 13 bases between. The germline V gene has CDR1 ENHRY and CDR2 SYGVKD. CDR3 sequence (DNA): TGTGCCATCTCCGGGCAGAGGGATGAAAAACTGTTTTTT. Amino acid sequence: CAISGQRDEKLFF.

There are many counts of this clonotype. This chain uses TRBV18 with TRBJ2-7; D is undetermined. The germline V gene has CDR1 KGHSH and CDR2 LQKENI. The germline V and J ends were trimmed by 6 bases and 6 bases, with 18 bases remaining between them. The CDR3 is 14 residues long. The DNA for the CDR3 is TGTGCCAGCTCTCCGTTGAAACCCCTGGGCGAGCAGTACTTC. Protein sequence: CASSPLKPLGEQYF.

This clonotype was counted between two and nine times. The gene calls are TRBV9 and TRBJ2-5; D unclear. Germline CDR1 is SGDLS and CDR2 is YYNGEE. The CDR3 runs to 14 residues. V was shortened by 3 bases and J by 0 bases, with 9 bases between the two germline ends. DNA of the CDR3: TGTGCCAGCAGCGGAGCCGGGCACCAAGAGACCCAGTACTTC. Amino acid sequence: CASSGAGHQETQYF.

This clonotype was observed at least ten times. The chain uses TRBV18 and TRBJ1-2; D ambiguous. The V gene lost 1 base and the J gene lost 2 bases, with 5 bases spanning the gap. The CDR3 sequence is 13 residues long. CDR1 and CDR2 (germline): KGHSH, LQKENI. CDR3 coding DNA: TGTGCCAGCTCACCACAGGAAAACTATGGCTACACCTTC. Protein product: CASSPQENYGYTF.